The present TCR beta chain was sequenced within a study of blood T cell repertoires in COVID-19. Study overall: PBMCs, B-cell-depleted T cells, or T cells were the source of the cDNA or gDNA that made up the material.

V was shortened by 4 bases and J by 0 bases, with 13 bases between the two germline ends. CDR3 size: 15 residues. The germline V gene has CDR1 LGHNA and CDR2 YSLEER. Repertoires were generated with immunoSEQ multiplex PCR, while TCRdb's copy carries only in-frame clones and drops some. The sample lists about 200,000 clones; roughly 80% were seen once. Sequences were obtained from peripheral blood. The genes are TRBV4-3 and TRBJ2-7; D perhaps matches TRBD1 (6 bases). The TCR originated in a woman older than 75 with acute or convalescent COVID-19. As DNA, the CDR3 is TGCGCCAGCAGCCCGAGTAGAGGGGGCTCCTACGAGCAGTACTTC. Its protein is CASSPSRGGSYEQYF.